This T cell receptor (beta chain) stems from a study of blood T cell repertoires in COVID-19. Study-level information: Acute-phase and convalescent COVID-19 samples originated in the United States, Italy and Spain. The cDNA or gDNA used as material had been derived from T cells, B-cell-depleted T cells, or PBMCs.

V was pared by 3 bases and J by 11 bases, with 24 bases between. Looked up from germline, CDR1 is SGHDT and CDR2 is YYEEEE. This CDR3 is built from 16 residues. Authors' processing steps: Reference gene primer amplification in the assay estimated nucleated cell counts. The assay was immunoSEQ multiplex PCR, and TCRdb's table has in-frame clones only and misses some. From that table come the V and J calls and clone size; the DNA was used to work out D and trimming. The data contain 90,000 to 120,000 clones, about 80% of them singletons. This clone was found once. The source is a man between 65 and 80 years old with acute or convalescent COVID-19. Sequencing was done on a sample of peripheral blood. The V call is TRBV5-6, the J call TRBJ1-3, with D maybe TRBD1 (6 bases). The CDR3 DNA reads as TGTGCCAGCAGCTCGTTGGGGGTGAGCTCTGGGACATCCATATATTTT. This gives the protein CASSSLGVSSGTSIYF.